This record looks at one T cell receptor (beta chain) sequence and its context. The data belong to a study of blood T cell repertoires in COVID-19. Study at large: PBMCs, B-cell-depleted T cells, or T cells provided the cDNA or gDNA that made up the material.

In assigning cohorts, the study relied on participant-reported clinical history. Recovered status in Cohort 3 required two negative PCRs, clearance, or symptom resolution. How the authors handled the data: Estimated nucleated cell counts came from reference gene primer amplification. Method: immunoSEQ multiplex PCR; TCRdb's copy keeps in-frame clones and lacks some. V and J calls and clone size are copied from that table; D and trimming were computed from the DNA. The profile shows about 250,000 clones, 85% to 90% of them singletons. The receptor was isolated from a man aged 18-30 years who had recovered from COVID-19. Source material: PBMCs or T cells enriched from blood (not recorded which).

CDR3 protein: CASSLGGRTDTQYF. In DNA form, the CDR3 reads TGTGCCAGCAGCTTGGGGGGGCGAACAGATACGCAGTATTTT. The chain couples TRBV7-6 to TRBJ2-3; a possible D gene is TRBD2 (7 bases). There are 14 residues in the CDR3. Germline V gene sequence: CDR1 SGHVS, CDR2 FNYEAQ. Trimming removed 3 bases from V and 3 bases from J, with 10 bases in between.